A selection of T cell receptor beta chains follows, all from one sample in a study of PD-L1 blockade in urothelial cancer. TCRdb keeps only in-frame clones here, not all; method: immunoSEQ multiplex PCR. The sample yields about 50,000 clones, approximately 86% seen once. Source: PBMCs, taken around atezolizumab (anti-PD-L1) treatment. The source of these receptors is a man aged 50 to 60 with urothelial cancer. Both conserved end residues are part of each CDR3. The D gene is left open where the match is weak. Size tells how often a clone was seen (once, few, many) or the class of an expanded clone, and some rows leave it out.

J: TRBJ2-3; size: .; V: TRBV9; D: TRBD2; CDR3: CASSVSGRATRDTQYF; DNA: TGTGCCAGCAGCGTTAGCGGGAGGGCTACTAGAGATACGCAGTATTTT
J: TRBJ2-1; size: .; V: TRBV10-3; D: TRBD1; CDR3: CAQSRGRINEQFF; DNA: TGTGCCCAGAGTAGGGGGCGTATCAATGAGCAGTTCTTC
J: TRBJ2-5; size: .; V: TRBV13; D: .; CDR3: CASSLGLRQETQYF; DNA: TGTGCCAGCAGCTTAGGCCTACGGCAAGAGACCCAGTACTTC
J: TRBJ1-2; size: .; V: TRBV7-8; D: TRBD1; CDR3: CASSAYRTGAGYGYTF; DNA: TGTGCCAGCAGCGCTTACCGGACAGGGGCTGGGTATGGCTACACCTTC
J: TRBJ1-2; size: .; V: TRBV11-2; D: TRBD1; CDR3: CASSLDLTGAVTNYGYTF; DNA: TGTGCCAGCAGCTTAGATCTGACAGGGGCCGTGACTAACTATGGCTACACCTTC
J: TRBJ2-5; size: .; V: TRBV11-2; D: TRBD2; CDR3: CASSPQAGSGETQYF; DNA: TGTGCCAGCAGCCCTCAAGCGGGGTCAGGAGAGACCCAGTACTTC
J: TRBJ1-1; size: .; V: TRBV7-9; D: .; CDR3: CASSLLQGTEAFF; DNA: TGTGCCAGCAGCCTCCTGCAGGGGACTGAAGCTTTCTTT
J: TRBJ1-1; size: once; V: TRBV5-1; D: .; CDR3: CASSLIGQKNTEAFF; DNA: TGCGCCAGCAGCTTGATTGGACAAAAGAACACTGAAGCTTTCTTT
J: TRBJ1-3; size: .; V: TRBV19; D: .; CDR3: CASFQGAGNTIYF; DNA: TGTGCCAGTTTCCAAGGGGCTGGAAACACCATATATTTT
J: TRBJ2-7; size: few; V: TRBV5-1; D: TRBD2; CDR3: CASSAGTSGRAYEQYF; DNA: TGCGCCAGCAGCGCCGGGACTAGCGGGAGGGCCTACGAGCAGTACTTC
J: TRBJ2-3; size: .; V: TRBV6-5; D: TRBD1; CDR3: CASSYYGTVTDTQYF; DNA: TGTGCCAGCAGTTACTACGGGACAGTGACAGATACGCAGTATTTT
J: TRBJ2-7; size: .; V: TRBV5-5; D: TRBD2; CDR3: CASSSLPPGGSYEQYF; DNA: TGTGCCAGCAGCTCTCTCCCACCGGGAGGTTCCTACGAGCAGTACTTC
J: TRBJ2-2; size: .; V: TRBV25-1; D: .; CDR3: CASSESDRRTGELFF; DNA: TGTGCCAGCAGTGAATCTGACAGGCGCACCGGGGAGCTGTTTTTT
J: TRBJ2-2; size: .; V: TRBV6-5; D: .; CDR3: CASSYSVAGGPGELFF; DNA: TGTGCCAGCAGTTACTCGGTGGCCGGCGGTCCCGGGGAGCTGTTTTTT
J: TRBJ2-1; size: .; V: TRBV27; D: TRBD2; CDR3: CASSQKRDGYNEQFF; DNA: TGTGCCAGCAGCCAAAAGCGGGACGGATACAATGAGCAGTTCTTC
J: TRBJ2-2; size: .; V: TRBV7-3; D: .; CDR3: CASSLSRGAGANTGELFF; DNA: TGTGCCAGCAGCTTAAGTCGAGGGGCGGGGGCTAACACCGGGGAGCTGTTTTTT
J: TRBJ2-3; size: few; V: TRBV25-1; D: .; CDR3: CASSLGTDTQYF; DNA: TGTGCCAGCAGCCTAGGCACAGATACGCAGTATTTT
J: TRBJ2-1; size: .; V: TRBV9; D: TRBD2; CDR3: CASSEGLAGPDEQFF; DNA: TGTGCCAGCAGCGAGGGACTAGCGGGGCCCGATGAGCAGTTCTTC
J: TRBJ2-1; size: .; V: TRBV7-8; D: .; CDR3: CASSYTLLASGEQFF; DNA: TGTGCCAGCAGTTACACCCTACTAGCTTCAGGTGAGCAGTTCTTC
J: TRBJ2-5; size: .; V: TRBV5-8; D: .; CDR3: CASSPRDGRSQETQYF; DNA: TGTGCCAGCAGCCCCCGGGACGGGAGATCCCAAGAGACCCAGTACTTC
J: TRBJ1-1; size: .; V: TRBV5-4; D: TRBD1; CDR3: CASSLTGGNAEAFF; DNA: TGTGCCAGCAGCTTGACAGGGGGCAACGCTGAAGCTTTCTTT
J: TRBJ2-2; size: .; V: TRBV4-1; D: .; CDR3: CASSPDPGTFINTGELFF; DNA: TGCGCCAGCAGCCCGGACCCGGGGACTTTTATTAACACCGGGGAGCTGTTTTTT
J: TRBJ2-5; size: .; V: TRBV27; D: TRBD1; CDR3: CASSRQGASQETQYF; DNA: TGTGCCAGCAGTAGACAGGGGGCAAGTCAAGAGACCCAGTACTTC
J: TRBJ2-2; size: .; V: TRBV7-3; D: .; CDR3: CASSPMGRGIPGELFF; DNA: TGTGCCAGCAGCCCCATGGGGCGGGGAATTCCCGGGGAGCTGTTTTTT
J: TRBJ2-7; size: .; V: TRBV19; D: .; CDR3: CASSIGSGLYEQYF; DNA: TGTGCCAGTAGTATTGGGTCAGGGTTATACGAGCAGTACTTC
J: TRBJ1-5; size: .; V: TRBV6-4; D: TRBD1; CDR3: CASSDRGQQPQHF; DNA: TGTGCCAGCAGTGACAGGGGGCAGCAGCCCCAGCATTTT
J: TRBJ2-7; size: .; V: TRBV20-1; D: .; CDR3: CSAHDSHEQYF; DNA: TGCAGTGCTCATGACTCCCACGAGCAGTACTTC
J: TRBJ2-1; size: few; V: TRBV4-2; D: .; CDR3: CASSQNIQVYNEQFF; DNA: TGTGCCAGCAGCCAGAACATACAGGTTTACAATGAGCAGTTCTTC
J: TRBJ2-5; size: once; V: TRBV18; D: .; CDR3: CASSPGGLETQYF; DNA: TGTGCCAGCTCACCTGGAGGGTTGGAGACCCAGTACTTC
J: TRBJ2-2; size: .; V: TRBV5-1; D: .; CDR3: CASSLSHGELFF; DNA: TGCGCCAGCAGCCTGAGTCACGGGGAGCTGTTTTTT
J: TRBJ2-3; size: .; V: TRBV9; D: TRBD1; CDR3: CASSPRQGSTDTQYF; DNA: TGTGCCAGCAGCCCTCGACAGGGGAGCACAGATACGCAGTATTTT
J: TRBJ1-3; size: once; V: TRBV4-3; D: .; CDR3: CASSQLQSSGNTIYF; DNA: TGCGCCAGCAGCCAACTACAGAGCTCTGGAAACACCATATATTTT
J: TRBJ2-2; size: .; V: TRBV19; D: .; CDR3: CASRITGTNTGELFF; DNA: TGTGCCAGTAGGATTACCGGGACTAACACCGGGGAGCTGTTTTTT
J: TRBJ2-2; size: .; V: TRBV7-9; D: TRBD2; CDR3: CASSLLAGGATGELFF; DNA: TGTGCCAGCAGCCTACTAGCGGGAGGTGCCACCGGGGAGCTGTTTTTT
J: TRBJ2-3; size: once; V: TRBV7-9; D: .; CDR3: CASSLIGGDTQYF; DNA: TGTGCCAGCAGCTTAATTGGCGGGGATACGCAGTATTTT
J: TRBJ1-2; size: .; V: TRBV12-5; D: .; CDR3: CASGPAGYGYTF; DNA: TGTGCTAGTGGTCCGGCGGGTTATGGCTACACCTTC
J: TRBJ2-7; size: .; V: TRBV12-5; D: .; CDR3: CASGLEGWTDEQYF; DNA: TGTGCTAGTGGTTTGGAGGGGTGGACCGACGAGCAGTACTTC
J: TRBJ2-3; size: .; V: TRBV11-3; D: TRBD1; CDR3: CASSPQGTASTDTQYF; DNA: TGTGCCAGCAGCCCCCAGGGGACAGCCAGCACAGATACGCAGTATTTT
J: TRBJ1-1; size: once; V: TRBV30; D: .; CDR3: CARAGMNTEAFF; DNA: TGTGCTCGGGCGGGGATGAACACTGAAGCTTTCTTT
J: TRBJ1-2; size: .; V: TRBV15; D: .; CDR3: CATSRDIGPAVGYTF; DNA: TGTGCCACCAGCAGAGATATCGGCCCAGCGGTTGGCTACACCTTC
J: TRBJ1-2; size: few; V: TRBV4-1; D: .; CDR3: CASRPGYGYTF; DNA: TGCGCCAGCAGGCCAGGGTATGGCTACACCTTC
J: TRBJ2-1; size: .; V: TRBV27; D: TRBD2; CDR3: CASSLGGENNEQFF; DNA: TGTGCCAGCAGCCTGGGGGGGGAAAACAATGAGCAGTTCTTC
J: TRBJ1-2; size: .; V: TRBV4-2; D: .; CDR3: CASSQDTADRLYGYTF; DNA: TGTGCCAGCAGCCAAGACACGGCCGATAGACTCTATGGCTACACCTTC
J: TRBJ1-1; size: once; V: TRBV6-5; D: .; CDR3: CASRQQGLAEAFF; DNA: TGTGCCAGCAGGCAACAGGGTTTAGCTGAAGCTTTCTTT
J: TRBJ2-4; size: .; V: TRBV4-3; D: .; CDR3: CASSQDGENIQYF; DNA: TGCGCCAGCAGCCAAGACGGGGAAAACATTCAGTACTTC
J: TRBJ2-5; size: few; V: TRBV15; D: TRBD2; CDR3: CATSSGLAGAQYF; DNA: TGTGCCACCAGCAGCGGACTAGCGGGGGCCCAGTACTTC